The following is a T cell receptor (beta chain) sequence with its context. This record belongs to a study of control samples from healthy donors and cancer patients. Germline CDR1 MNHNY, CDR2 SVGAGI (reference sequence). With 5 bases removed from V and 2 bases from J, the gap between germline ends came to 10 bases. This CDR3 has 14 residues. The data were produced by immunoSEQ multiplex PCR, yet TCRdb's version contains in-frame clones alone and is incomplete. The data contain about 84,000 clones, 91% of them seen just once; the ten biggest clones take up more than 15%. The sequenced sample consisted of blood. The V gene is TRBV6-6, the J gene TRBJ1-5; tentative D call: TRBD1 (6 bases). This receptor was taken from a man aged 25 to 40 in good health. CDR3 loop: CASSTGTRNQPQHF. CDR3 nucleotide sequence: TGTGCCAGCAGTACCGGGACACGCAATCAGCCCCAGCATTTT.